This T cell receptor delta chain was profiled in a study of γδ T cells in repeated Plasmodium falciparum infection. Overall study: Each infection was followed by sampling at 21 days, plus baseline and some pre-infection draws. Study-wide points: Malian donors came from one small rural village, predominantly one ethnic group.

This clone was found many times. As yet, its antigen is unknown. Distinct nucleotide sequences in the sample also encode this CDR3. TCRdb processed the multiplex PCR reads again with the CATT caller. Altogether about 89,000 delta-chain clones are present, 1.4% to 1.5% being singletons, with the ten largest covering around 8.1%. This TCR derives from a pool of human donors (malaria-infected and uninfected, not separated). Sequencing was done on a sample of gamma-delta T cells from blood.

Written as DNA, the CDR3 is TGTGCCTGTGACACCGTTGGTGGGTCCATGTACACCGATAAACTCATCTTT. Translated, it gives CACDTVGGSMYTDKLIF. The chain is built from TRDV2 and TRDJ1; D is unclear. CDR3 size: 17 residues. V was cut by 0 bases and J by 0 bases, with 16 bases left in between. CDR1 is GEAIGNYY, CDR2 EKD, per germline.